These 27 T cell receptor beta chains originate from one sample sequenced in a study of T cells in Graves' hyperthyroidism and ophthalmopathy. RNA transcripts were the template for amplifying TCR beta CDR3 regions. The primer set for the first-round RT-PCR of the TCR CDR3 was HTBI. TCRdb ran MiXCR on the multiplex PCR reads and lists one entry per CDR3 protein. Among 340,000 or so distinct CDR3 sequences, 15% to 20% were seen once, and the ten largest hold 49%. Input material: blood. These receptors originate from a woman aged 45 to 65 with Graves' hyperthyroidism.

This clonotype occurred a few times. DNA of the CDR3: TGCAGTGCTAGCCGAATCATACCGGTCTACGAGCAGTACTTC. Residues: CSASRIIPVYEQYF. The J gene is TRBJ2-7, the V gene TRBV20-1; D ambiguous. Germline CDR1 DFQATT, CDR2 SNEGSKA (reference sequence). Trimming pared 3 bases from V and 3 bases from J, leaving 15 bases between. CDR3 length: 14 residues.

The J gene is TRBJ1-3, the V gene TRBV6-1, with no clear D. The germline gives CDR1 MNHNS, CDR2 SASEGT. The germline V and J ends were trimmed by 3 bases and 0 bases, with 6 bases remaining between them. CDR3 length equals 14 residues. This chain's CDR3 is CASSDTISGNTIYF. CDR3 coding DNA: TGTGCCAGCAGTGACACCATCTCTGGAAACACCATATATTTT.

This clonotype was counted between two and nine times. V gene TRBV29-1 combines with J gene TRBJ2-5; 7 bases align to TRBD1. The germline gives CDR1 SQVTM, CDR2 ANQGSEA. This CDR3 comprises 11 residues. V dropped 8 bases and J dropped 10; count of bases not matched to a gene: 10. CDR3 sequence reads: CSIELGGFQYF. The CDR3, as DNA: TGCAGCATAGAGTTAGGGGGCTTCCAGTACTTC.

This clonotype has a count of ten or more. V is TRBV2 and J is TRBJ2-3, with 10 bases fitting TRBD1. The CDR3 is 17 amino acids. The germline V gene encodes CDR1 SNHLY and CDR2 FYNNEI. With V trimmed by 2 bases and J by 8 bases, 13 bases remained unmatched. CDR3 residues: CASSELGTGDGYRTQYF. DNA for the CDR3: TGTGCCAGCAGTGAATTAGGGACAGGGGATGGTTACCGTACGCAGTATTTT.

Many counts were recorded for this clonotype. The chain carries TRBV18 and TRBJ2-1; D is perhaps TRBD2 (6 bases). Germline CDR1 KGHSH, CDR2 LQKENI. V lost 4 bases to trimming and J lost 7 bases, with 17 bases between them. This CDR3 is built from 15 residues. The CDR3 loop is CASSHRELLGNEQFF. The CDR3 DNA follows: TGTGCCAGCTCACACCGGGAGCTCTTGGGTAATGAGCAGTTCTTC. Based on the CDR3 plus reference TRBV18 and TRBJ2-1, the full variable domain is NAGVMQNPRHLVRRRGQEARLRCSPMKGHSHVYWYRQLPEEGLKFMVYLQKENIIDESGMPKERFSAEFPKEGPSILRIQQVVRGDSAAYFCASSHRELLGNEQFFGPGTRLTVL.

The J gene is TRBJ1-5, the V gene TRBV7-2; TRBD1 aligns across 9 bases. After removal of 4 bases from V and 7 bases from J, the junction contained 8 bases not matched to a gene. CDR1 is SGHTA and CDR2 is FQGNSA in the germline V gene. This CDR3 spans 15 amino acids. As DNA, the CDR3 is TGTGCCAGCAGCTCCCTAACAGGGGGCGCCCAGCCCCAGCATTTT. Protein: CASSSLTGGAQPQHF.

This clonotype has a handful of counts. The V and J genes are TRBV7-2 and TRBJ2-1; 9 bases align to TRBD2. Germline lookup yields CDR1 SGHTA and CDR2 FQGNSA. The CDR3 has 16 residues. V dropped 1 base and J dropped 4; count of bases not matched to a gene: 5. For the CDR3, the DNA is TGTGCCAGCAGCTTAGGCGGCGGGGGGGCTTACAATGAGCAGTTCTTC. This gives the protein CASSLGGGGAYNEQFF.

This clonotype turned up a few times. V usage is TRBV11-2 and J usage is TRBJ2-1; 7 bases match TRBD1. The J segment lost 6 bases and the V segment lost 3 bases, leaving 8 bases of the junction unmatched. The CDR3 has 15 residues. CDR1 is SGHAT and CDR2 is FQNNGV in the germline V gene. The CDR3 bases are TGTGCCAGCAGCTTGGCCTACAGGGGTCTCAATGAGCAGTTCTTC. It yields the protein CASSLAYRGLNEQFF.

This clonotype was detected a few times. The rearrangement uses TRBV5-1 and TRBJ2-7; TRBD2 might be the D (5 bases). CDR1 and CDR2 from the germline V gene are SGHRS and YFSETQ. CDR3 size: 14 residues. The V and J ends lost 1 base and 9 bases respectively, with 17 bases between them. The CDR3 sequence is CASSLYTTPGGQYF. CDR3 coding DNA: TGCGCCAGCAGCTTGTATACTACCCCCGGAGGGCAGTACTTC.

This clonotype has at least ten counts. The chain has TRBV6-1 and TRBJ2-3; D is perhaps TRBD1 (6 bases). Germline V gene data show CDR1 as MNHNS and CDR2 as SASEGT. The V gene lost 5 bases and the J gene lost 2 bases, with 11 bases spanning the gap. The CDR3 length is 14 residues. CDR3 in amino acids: CASSNRDTTDTQYF. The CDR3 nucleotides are TGTGCCAGCAGTAACCGGGACACCACAGATACGCAGTATTTT.

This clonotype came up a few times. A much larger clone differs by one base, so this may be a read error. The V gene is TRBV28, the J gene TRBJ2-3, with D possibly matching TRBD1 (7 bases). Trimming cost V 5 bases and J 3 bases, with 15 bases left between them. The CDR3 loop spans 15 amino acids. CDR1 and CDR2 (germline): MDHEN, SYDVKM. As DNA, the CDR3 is TGTGCCAGCAGTGCGGGGACAGAGTGGACAGATACGCAGTATTTT. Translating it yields CASSAGTEWTDTQYF.

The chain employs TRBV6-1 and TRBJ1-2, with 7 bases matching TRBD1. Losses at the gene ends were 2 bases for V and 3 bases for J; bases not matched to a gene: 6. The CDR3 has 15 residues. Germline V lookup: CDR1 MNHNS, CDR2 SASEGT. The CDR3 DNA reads TGTGCCAGCAGTGAAACGACAGGGTCGGACTATGGCTACACCTTC. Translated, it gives CASSETTGSDYGYTF.

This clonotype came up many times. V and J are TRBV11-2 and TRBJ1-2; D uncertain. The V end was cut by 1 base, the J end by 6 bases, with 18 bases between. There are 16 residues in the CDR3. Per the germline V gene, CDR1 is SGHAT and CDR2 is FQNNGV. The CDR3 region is CASSLAVGLTPDGYTF. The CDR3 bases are TGTGCCAGCAGCTTAGCAGTCGGGCTTACACCGGATGGCTACACCTTC.

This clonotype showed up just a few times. The CDR3, as DNA: TGCGCCAGCCAGGGTCGGGAGACGGCAGATACGCAGTATTTT. Translation: CASQGRETADTQYF. The chain carries TRBV10-2 and TRBJ2-3; tentative D call: TRBD2 (6 bases). V was trimmed by 8 bases and J by 4 bases, leaving 16 bases between them. Looked up from germline, CDR1 is WSHSY and CDR2 is SAAADI. CDR3 length equals 14 residues.

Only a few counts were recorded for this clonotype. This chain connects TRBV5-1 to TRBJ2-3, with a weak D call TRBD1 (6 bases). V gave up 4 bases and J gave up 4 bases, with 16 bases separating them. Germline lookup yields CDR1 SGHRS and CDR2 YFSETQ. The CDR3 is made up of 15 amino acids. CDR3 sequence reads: CASSDPTGGADTQYF. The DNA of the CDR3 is TGCGCCAGCAGCGATCCGACAGGTGGCGCAGATACGCAGTATTTT.

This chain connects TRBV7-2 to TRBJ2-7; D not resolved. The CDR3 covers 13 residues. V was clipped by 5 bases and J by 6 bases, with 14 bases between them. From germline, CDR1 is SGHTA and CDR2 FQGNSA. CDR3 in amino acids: CASSPYRVGEQYF. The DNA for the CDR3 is TGTGCCAGCAGCCCCTATAGGGTGGGCGAGCAGTACTTC.

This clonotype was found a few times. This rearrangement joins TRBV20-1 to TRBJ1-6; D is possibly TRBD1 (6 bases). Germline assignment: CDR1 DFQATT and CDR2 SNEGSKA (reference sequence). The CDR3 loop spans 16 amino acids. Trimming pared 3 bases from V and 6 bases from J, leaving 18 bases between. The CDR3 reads CSARDSQTPINSPLHF. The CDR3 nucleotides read TGCAGTGCTAGGGACAGCCAAACGCCAATTAATTCACCCCTCCACTTT.

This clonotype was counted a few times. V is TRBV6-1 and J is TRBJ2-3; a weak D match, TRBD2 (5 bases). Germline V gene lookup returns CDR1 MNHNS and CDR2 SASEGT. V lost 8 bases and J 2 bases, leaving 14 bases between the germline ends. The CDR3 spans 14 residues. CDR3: CASAGISTTDTQYF. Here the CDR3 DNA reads TGTGCCAGCGCCGGGATTAGCACCACAGATACGCAGTATTTT.

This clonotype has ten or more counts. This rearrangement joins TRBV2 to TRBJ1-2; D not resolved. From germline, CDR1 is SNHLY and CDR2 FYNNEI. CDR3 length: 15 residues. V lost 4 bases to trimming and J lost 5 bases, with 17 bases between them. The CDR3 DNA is TGTGCCAGCAGTGGTGGCAGCCGCAGAAATTATGGCTACACCTTC. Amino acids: CASSGGSRRNYGYTF.

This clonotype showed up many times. The CDR3 coding sequence is TGCAGTGCTTCCCTCCTGCAGGTGGAAGCTTTCTTT. Its translation: CSASLLQVEAFF. This sequence joins TRBV20-1 and TRBJ1-1, with D uncertain. The V and J ends lost 5 bases and 8 bases respectively, with 15 bases between them. Germline loops: CDR1 DFQATT, CDR2 SNEGSKA (reference sequence). The CDR3 is 12 amino acids.

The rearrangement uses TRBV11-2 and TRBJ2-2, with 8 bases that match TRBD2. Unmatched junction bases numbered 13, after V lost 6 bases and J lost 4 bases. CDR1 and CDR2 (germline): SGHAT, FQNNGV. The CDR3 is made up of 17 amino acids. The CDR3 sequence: CASSRFSGAWGTGELFF. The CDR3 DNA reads TGTGCCAGCAGTCGGTTTAGCGGGGCCTGGGGCACCGGGGAGCTGTTTTTT.

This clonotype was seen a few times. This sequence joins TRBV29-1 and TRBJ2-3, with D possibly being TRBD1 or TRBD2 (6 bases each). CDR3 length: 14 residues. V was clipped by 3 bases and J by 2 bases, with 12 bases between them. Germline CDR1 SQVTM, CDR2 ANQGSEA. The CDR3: CSVEEGGPTDTQYF. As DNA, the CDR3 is TGCAGCGTTGAGGAGGGGGGCCCCACAGATACGCAGTATTTT.

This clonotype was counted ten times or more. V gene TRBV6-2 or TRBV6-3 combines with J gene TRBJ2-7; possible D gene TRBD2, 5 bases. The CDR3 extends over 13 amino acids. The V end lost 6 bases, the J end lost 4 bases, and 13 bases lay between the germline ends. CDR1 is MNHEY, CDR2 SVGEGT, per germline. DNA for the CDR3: TGTGCCAGCAGGTCCGCGGGCGGTTACGAGCAGTACTTC. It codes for CASRSAGGYEQYF.

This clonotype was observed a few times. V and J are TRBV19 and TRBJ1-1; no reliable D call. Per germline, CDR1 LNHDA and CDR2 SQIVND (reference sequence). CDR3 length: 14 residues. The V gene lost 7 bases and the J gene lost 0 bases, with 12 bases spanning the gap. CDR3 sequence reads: CASTQTYMNTEAFF. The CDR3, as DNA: TGTGCCAGTACCCAAACGTACATGAACACTGAAGCTTTCTTT.

The DNA of the CDR3 is TGCGCCAGCAGCTTGCTAGGACTAGCGCCTACCGGGGAGCTGTTTTTT. Translation gives CASSLLGLAPTGELFF. The chain has TRBV5-1 and TRBJ2-2, with 9 positions matching TRBD2. The CDR3 runs 16 residues. V was pared by 1 base and J by 5 bases, with 6 bases of the junction left unmatched. Per the germline V gene, CDR1 is SGHRS and CDR2 is YFSETQ.

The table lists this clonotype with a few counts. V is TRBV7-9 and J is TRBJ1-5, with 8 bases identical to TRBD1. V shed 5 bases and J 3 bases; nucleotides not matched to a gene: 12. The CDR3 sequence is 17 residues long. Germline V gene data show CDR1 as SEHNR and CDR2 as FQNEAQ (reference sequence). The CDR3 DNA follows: TGTGCCAGCAGCCCCGGAGGGACAGGACGAAACAATCAGCCCCAGCATTTT. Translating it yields CASSPGGTGRNNQPQHF.

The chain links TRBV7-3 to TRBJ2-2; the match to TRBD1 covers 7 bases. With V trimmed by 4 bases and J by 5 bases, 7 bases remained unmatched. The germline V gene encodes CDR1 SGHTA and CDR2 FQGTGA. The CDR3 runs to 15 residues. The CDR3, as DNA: TGTGCCAGCAGCTCGCGGACAGGACTGACCGGGGAGCTGTTTTTT. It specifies CASSSRTGLTGELFF.